This T cell receptor (beta chain) is from a study of shared clonotypes between healthy human individuals. V was clipped by 4 bases and J by 8 bases, with 11 bases between them. Germline CDR1 MDHEN, CDR2 SYDVKM. The CDR3 extends over 12 amino acids. Overall study results and limits: Estimated richness was generally greater in naive than memory subsets. Relative to clonotypes present in all four donors, those not shared had lower generation probabilities.

With respect to this clone: The antigen is undetermined.

The protocol was immunoSEQ multiplex PCR, while the TCRdb copy is restricted to in-frame clones and leaves out a portion. This table has around 1.4 million clones, about 98.5% appearing once. The receptor comes from a man younger than 40 in good health. This chain connects TRBV28 to TRBJ1-2; tentatively, D is TRBD1 (5 bases). Sequencing was carried out using naive CD4+ T cells sorted from blood. Specified subset: CD45RA+ positively selected. CDR3 DNA: TGTGCCAGCAGTTCCCCCCGGGGGGGCTACACCTTC. It yields the protein CASSSPRGGYTF.